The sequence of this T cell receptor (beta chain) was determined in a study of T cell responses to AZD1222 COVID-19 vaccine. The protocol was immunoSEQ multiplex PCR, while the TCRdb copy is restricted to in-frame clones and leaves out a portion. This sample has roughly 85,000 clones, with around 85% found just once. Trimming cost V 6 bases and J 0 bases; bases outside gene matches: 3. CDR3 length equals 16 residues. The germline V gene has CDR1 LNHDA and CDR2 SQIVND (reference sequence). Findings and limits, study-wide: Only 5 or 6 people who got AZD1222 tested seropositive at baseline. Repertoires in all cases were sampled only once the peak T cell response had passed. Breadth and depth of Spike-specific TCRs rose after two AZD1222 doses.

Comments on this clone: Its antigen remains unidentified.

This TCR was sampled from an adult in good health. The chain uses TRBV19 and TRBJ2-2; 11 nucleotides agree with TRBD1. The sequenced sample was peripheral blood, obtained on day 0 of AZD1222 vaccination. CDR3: CASRRDRGSNTGELFF. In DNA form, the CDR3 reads TGTGCCAGTAGGAGGGACAGGGGGTCGAACACCGGGGAGCTGTTTTTT.